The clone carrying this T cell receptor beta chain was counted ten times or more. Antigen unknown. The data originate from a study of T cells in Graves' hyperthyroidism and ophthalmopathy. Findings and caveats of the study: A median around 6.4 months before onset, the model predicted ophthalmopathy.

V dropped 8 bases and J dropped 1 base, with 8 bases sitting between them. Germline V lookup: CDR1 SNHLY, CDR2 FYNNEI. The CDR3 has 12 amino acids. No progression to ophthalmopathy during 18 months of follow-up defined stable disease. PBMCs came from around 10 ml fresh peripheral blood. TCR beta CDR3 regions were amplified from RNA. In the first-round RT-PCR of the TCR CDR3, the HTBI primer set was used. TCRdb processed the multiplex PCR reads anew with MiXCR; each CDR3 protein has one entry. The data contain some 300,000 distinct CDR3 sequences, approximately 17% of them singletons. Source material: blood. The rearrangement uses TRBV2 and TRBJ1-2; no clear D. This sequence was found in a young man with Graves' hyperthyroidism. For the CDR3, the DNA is TGTGCCAGCTCAGTCGTTAACTATGGCTACACCTTC. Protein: CASSVVNYGYTF.